This entry describes one TCR beta chain. Each donor who had ophthalmopathy showed moderate-to-severe activity, a CAS of ≥3, a NOSPECS of ≥4, and a duration under 3 months. RNA transcripts provided the template for amplifying TCR beta CDR3 regions. In the first round, RT-PCR was carried out with HTBI primers, and a multiplex PCR formed the second round. TCRdb called the multiplex PCR reads again in MiXCR, with one record for every CDR3 protein. The sample lists more than 550,000 distinct CDR3 sequences; about 40% were seen once. The data are from a study of Graves' ophthalmopathy and Graves' hyperthyroidism. V was cut by 10 bases and J by 4 bases, with 19 bases left in between. This CDR3 comprises 14 residues. The V gene's germline CDR1 is ENHRY and CDR2 SYGVKD.

The TCR was taken from an adult man with Graves' ophthalmopathy. Material: peripheral blood. The chain employs TRBV10-3 and TRBJ1-2, with a weak D call TRBD1 (6 bases). CDR3 loop: CASSYLDRTYGYTF. Here the CDR3 DNA reads TGTGCCAGCAGCTACCTGGACAGAACCTATGGCTACACCTTC.